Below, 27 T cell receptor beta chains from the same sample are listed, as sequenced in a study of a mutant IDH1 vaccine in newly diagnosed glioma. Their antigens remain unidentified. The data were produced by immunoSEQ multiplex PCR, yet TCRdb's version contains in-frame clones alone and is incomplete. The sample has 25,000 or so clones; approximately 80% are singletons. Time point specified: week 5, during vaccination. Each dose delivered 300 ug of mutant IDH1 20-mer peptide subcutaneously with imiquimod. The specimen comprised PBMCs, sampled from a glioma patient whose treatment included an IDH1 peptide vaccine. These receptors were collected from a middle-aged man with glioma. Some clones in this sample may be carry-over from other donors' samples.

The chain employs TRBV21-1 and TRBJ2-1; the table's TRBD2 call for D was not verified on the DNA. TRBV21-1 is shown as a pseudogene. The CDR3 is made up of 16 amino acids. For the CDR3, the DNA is TGTGCCGCGGGGGCCGTGACCCACTCGGGGTCCAATGAGCAGTTCTTC. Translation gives CAAGAVTHSGSNEQFF.

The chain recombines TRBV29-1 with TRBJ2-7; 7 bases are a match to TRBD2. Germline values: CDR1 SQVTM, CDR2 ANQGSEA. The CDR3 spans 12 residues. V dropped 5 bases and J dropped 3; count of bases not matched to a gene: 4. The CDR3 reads CSVLTGGYEQYF. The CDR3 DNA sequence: TGCAGCGTTCTCACGGGGGGCTACGAGCAGTACTTC.

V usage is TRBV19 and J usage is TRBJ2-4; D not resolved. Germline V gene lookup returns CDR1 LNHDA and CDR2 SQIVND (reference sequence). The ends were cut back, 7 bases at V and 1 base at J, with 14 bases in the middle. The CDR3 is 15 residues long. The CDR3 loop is CASISRKGAKNIQYF. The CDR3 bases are TGTGCCAGTATATCTCGGAAAGGGGCCAAAAACATTCAGTACTTC.

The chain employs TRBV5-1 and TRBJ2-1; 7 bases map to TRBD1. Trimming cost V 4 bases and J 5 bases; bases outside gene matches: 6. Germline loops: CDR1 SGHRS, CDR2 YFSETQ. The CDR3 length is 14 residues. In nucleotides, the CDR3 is TGCGCCAGCAGCCCGGGACAGTCGAACAATGAGCAGTTCTTC. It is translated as CASSPGQSNNEQFF.

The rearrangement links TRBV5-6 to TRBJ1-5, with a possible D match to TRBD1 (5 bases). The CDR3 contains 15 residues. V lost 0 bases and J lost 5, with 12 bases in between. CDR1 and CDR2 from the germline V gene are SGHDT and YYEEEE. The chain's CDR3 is CASSLAMGDHQPQHF. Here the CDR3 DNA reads TGTGCCAGCAGCTTGGCCATGGGGGACCATCAGCCCCAGCATTTT.

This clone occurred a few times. This chain's CDR3 is CAWGGDTGELFF. CDR3 DNA sequence: TGTGCCTGGGGGGGCGACACCGGGGAGCTGTTTTTT. This chain uses TRBV2 with TRBJ2-2, with D perhaps matching TRBD2 (7 bases). Germline values: CDR1 SNHLY, CDR2 FYNNEI. This CDR3 comprises 12 residues. The V end lost 11 bases, the J end lost 3 bases, and 10 bases lay between the germline ends.

The CDR3 spells CASSPRLAGGRSYNEQFF. The DNA for the CDR3 is TGTGCCAGCAGCCCACGACTAGCGGGGGGGAGGTCCTACAATGAGCAGTTCTTC. The genes are TRBV5-4 and TRBJ2-1, with 14 bases fitting TRBD2. Trimming took 4 bases from V and 1 from J; bases not matched to a gene: 7. This CDR3 comprises 18 residues. Germline V CDR1 and CDR2: SGHNT, YYREEE (reference sequence).

The CDR3 protein is CASFNLGPKDEQYF. Written as DNA, the CDR3 is TGTGCCAGCTTTAACCTGGGCCCCAAGGACGAGCAGTACTTC. This chain links TRBV5-5 with TRBJ2-7; the D is unclear. The V gene's germline CDR1 is SGHKS and CDR2 YYEKEE (reference sequence). This CDR3 has 14 residues. With 7 bases removed from V and 5 bases from J, the gap between germline ends came to 19 bases. Combining the CDR3 with reference TRBV5-5 and TRBJ2-7 gives the whole variable domain DAGVTQSPTHLIKTRGQQVTLRCSPISGHKSVSWYQQVLGQGPQFIFQYYEKEERGRGNFPDRFSARQFPNYSSELNVNALLLGDSALYLCASFNLGPKDEQYFGPGTRLTVT.

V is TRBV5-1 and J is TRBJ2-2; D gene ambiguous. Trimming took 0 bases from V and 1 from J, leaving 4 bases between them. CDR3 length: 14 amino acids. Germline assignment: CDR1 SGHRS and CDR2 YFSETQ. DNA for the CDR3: TGCGCCAGCAGCTTGGCCCGGAACACCGGGGAGCTGTTTTTT. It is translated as CASSLARNTGELFF.

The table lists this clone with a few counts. The CDR3 DNA follows: TGTGCCAGCAGTTTCCTCAATCAGCCCCAGCATTTT. Amino acid sequence: CASSFLNQPQHF. This chain uses TRBV27 with TRBJ1-5; D ambiguous. This CDR3 region has 12 residues. The V end lost 3 bases, the J end lost 3 bases, and 3 bases lay between the germline ends. The germline CDR1 and CDR2 sequences are MNHEY and SMNVEV (reference sequence).

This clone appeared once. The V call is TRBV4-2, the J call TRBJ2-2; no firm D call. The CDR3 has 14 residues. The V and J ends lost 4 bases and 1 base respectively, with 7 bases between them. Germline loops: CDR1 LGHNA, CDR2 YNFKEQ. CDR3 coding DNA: TGTGCCAGCAGCCTTCCGGGGAACACCGGGGAGCTGTTTTTT. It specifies CASSLPGNTGELFF.

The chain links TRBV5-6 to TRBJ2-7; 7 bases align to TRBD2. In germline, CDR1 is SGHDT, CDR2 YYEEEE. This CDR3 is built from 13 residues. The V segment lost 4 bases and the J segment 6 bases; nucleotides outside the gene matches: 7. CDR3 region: CASSGGVGPEQYF. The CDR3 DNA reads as TGTGCCAGCAGCGGGGGGGTCGGGCCCGAGCAGTACTTC.

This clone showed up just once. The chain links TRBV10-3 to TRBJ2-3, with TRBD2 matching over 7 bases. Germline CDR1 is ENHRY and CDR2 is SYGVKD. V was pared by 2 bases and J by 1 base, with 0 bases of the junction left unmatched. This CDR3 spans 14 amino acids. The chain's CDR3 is CAISERGGTDTQYF. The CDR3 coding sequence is TGTGCCATCAGTGAGCGGGGGGGCACAGATACGCAGTATTTT.

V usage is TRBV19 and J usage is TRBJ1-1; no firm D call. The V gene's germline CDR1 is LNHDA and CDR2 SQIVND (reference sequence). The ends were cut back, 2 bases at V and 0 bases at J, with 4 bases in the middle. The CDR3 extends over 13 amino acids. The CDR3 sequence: CASSIQVNTEAFF. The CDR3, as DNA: TGTGCCAGTAGTATACAGGTGAACACTGAAGCTTTCTTT.

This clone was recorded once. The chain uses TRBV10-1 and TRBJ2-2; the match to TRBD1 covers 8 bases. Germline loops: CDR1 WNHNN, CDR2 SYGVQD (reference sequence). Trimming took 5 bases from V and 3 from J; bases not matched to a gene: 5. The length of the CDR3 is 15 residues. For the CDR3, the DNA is TGCGCCAGCAGTCTGGACAGGGTGGACACCGGGGAGCTGTTTTTT. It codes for CASSLDRVDTGELFF.

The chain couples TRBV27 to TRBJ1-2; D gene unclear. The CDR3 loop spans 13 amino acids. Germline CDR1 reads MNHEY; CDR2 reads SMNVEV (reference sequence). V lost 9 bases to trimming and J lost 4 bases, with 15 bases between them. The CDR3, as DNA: TGTGCCAGTTCCTTTTCTCTCATCTATGGCTACACCTTC. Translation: CASSFSLIYGYTF.

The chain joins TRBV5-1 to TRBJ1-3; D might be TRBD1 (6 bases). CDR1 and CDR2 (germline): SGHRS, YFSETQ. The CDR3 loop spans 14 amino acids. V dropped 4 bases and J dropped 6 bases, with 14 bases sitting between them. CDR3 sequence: CASSAGGLENTIYF. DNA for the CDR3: TGCGCCAGCAGCGCGGGGGGGCTCGAAAACACCATATATTTT.

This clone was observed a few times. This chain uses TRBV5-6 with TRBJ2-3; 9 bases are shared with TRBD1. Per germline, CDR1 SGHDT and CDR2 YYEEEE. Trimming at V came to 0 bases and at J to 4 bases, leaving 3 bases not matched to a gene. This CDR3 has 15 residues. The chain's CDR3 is CASSLADRGPDTQYF. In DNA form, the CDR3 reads TGTGCCAGCAGCTTGGCGGACAGGGGCCCAGATACGCAGTATTTT.

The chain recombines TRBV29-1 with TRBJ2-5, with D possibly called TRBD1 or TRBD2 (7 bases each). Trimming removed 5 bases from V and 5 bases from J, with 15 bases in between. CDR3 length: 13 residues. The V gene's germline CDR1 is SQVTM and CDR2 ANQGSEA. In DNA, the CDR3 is TGCAGCGTTTCAGGGGGGGGAGGGGAGACCCAGTACTTC. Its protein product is CSVSGGGGETQYF.

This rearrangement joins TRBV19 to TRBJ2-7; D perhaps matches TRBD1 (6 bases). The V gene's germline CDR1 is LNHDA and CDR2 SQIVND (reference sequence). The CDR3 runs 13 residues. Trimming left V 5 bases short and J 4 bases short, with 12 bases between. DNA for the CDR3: TGTGCCAGTAGTCCGGGACACTCTTACGAGCAGTACTTC. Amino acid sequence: CASSPGHSYEQYF.

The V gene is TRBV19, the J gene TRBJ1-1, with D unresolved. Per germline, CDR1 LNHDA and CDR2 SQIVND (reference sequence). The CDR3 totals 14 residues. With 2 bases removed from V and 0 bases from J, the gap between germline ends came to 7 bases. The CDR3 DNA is TGTGCCAGTAGTATACCGGGTTTGAACACTGAAGCTTTCTTT. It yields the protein CASSIPGLNTEAFF.

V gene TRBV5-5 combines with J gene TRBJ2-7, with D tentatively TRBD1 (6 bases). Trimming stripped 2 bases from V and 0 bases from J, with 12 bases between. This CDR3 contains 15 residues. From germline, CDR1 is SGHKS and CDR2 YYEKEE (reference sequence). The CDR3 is CASSFSTGSSYEQYF. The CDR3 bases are TGTGCCAGCAGCTTTAGTACAGGGTCCTCCTACGAGCAGTACTTC.

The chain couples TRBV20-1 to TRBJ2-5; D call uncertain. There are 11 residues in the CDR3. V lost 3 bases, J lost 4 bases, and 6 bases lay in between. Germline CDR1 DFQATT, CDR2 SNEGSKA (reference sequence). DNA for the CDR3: TGCAGTGCTAGTCATCCAGAGACCCAGTACTTC. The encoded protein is CSASHPETQYF.

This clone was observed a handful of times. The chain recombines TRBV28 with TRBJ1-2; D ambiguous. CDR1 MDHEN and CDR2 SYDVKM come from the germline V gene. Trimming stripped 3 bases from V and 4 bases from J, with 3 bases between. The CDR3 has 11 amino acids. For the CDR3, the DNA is TGTGCCAGCAGTTTTCGCTATGGCTACACCTTC. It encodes CASSFRYGYTF.

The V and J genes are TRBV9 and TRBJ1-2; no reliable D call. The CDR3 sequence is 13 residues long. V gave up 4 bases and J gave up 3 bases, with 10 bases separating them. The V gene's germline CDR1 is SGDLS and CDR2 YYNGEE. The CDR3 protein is CASSPARHYGYTF. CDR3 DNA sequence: TGTGCCAGCAGCCCCGCGCGGCACTATGGCTACACCTTC.

The CDR3 sequence is CASSLGTGHTEAFF. CDR3 DNA sequence: TGCGCCAGCAGCTTGGGTACGGGTCACACTGAAGCTTTCTTT. This chain joins TRBV5-1 and TRBJ1-1; D gene unclear. Trimming pared 0 bases from V and 3 bases from J, leaving 9 bases between. The CDR3 runs to 14 residues. CDR1 SGHRS and CDR2 YFSETQ come from the germline V gene.

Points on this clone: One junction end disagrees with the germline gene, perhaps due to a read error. Here the CDR3 DNA reads TGTGCTAGCAGCCCAAAGAGGGGGGTCGATGAGACCCAGTACTTC. It specifies CASSPKRGVDETQYF. The chain has TRBV7-7 and TRBJ2-5; perhaps D is TRBD1 or TRBD2 (6 bases each). The length of the CDR3 is 15 residues. Germline CDR1 reads SSHAT; CDR2 reads FNYEAQ (reference sequence).